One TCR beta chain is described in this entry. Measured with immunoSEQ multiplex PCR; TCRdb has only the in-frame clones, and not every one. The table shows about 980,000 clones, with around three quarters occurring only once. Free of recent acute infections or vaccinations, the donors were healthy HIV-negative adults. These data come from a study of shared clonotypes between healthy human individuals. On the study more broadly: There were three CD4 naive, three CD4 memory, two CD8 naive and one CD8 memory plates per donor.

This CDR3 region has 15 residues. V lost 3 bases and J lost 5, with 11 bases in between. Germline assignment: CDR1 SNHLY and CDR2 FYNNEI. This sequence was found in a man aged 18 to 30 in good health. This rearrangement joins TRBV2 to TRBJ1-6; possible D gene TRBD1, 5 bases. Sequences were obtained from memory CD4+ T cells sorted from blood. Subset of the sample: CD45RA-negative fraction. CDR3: CASSEQGINNSPLHF. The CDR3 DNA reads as TGTGCCAGCAGTGAGCAGGGAATAAATAATTCACCCCTCCACTTT.